The 9 T cell receptor beta chains below all came from one sample that was sequenced in a study of early stage breast cancer tumors. Sequencing used immunoSEQ multiplex PCR; TCRdb keeps in-frame clones, though not all of them. The table shows about 9,000 clones, with 71% occurring only once. What was sequenced was normal breast tissue next to the tumor. Source of these receptors: a person in their 60s with breast cancer.

The chain is built from TRBV4-3 and TRBJ2-1; 8 bases align to TRBD2. Germline V gives CDR1 LGHNA, CDR2 YSLEER. There are 15 residues in the CDR3. V dropped 4 bases and J dropped 7; count of bases not matched to a gene: 9. In DNA form, the CDR3 reads TGCGCCAGCAGCCCCAGCGGGAGTGGGAGGAATGAGCAGTTCTTC. Its protein product is CASSPSGSGRNEQFF.

This rearrangement joins TRBV9 to TRBJ2-7, with TRBD2 identical over 9 bases. This CDR3 is built from 14 residues. Trimming took 0 bases from V and 7 from J; bases not matched to a gene: 5. Germline loops: CDR1 SGDLS, CDR2 YYNGEE. The chain's CDR3 is CASSVGISGSEQYF. The CDR3 coding sequence is TGTGCCAGCAGCGTAGGGATTAGCGGGAGTGAGCAGTACTTC.

This chain uses TRBV9 with TRBJ1-2; D is possibly TRBD1 (5 bases). CDR1 is SGDLS, CDR2 YYNGEE, per germline. The CDR3 is made up of 16 amino acids. The V and J ends lost 0 bases and 2 bases respectively, with 14 bases between them. The CDR3 spells CASSVGQGAGNYGYTF. The CDR3, as DNA: TGTGCCAGCAGCGTAGGTCAAGGGGCGGGAAACTATGGCTACACCTTC.

The chain combines TRBV5-6 with TRBJ2-3; 11 bases agree with TRBD2. Germline V gives CDR1 SGHDT, CDR2 YYEEEE. V was clipped by 4 bases and J by 0 bases; unmatched bases: 1. CDR3 length: 15 amino acids. This CDR3 is CASSPSGRSTDTQYF. CDR3 DNA: TGTGCCAGCAGCCCTAGCGGGAGGAGCACAGATACGCAGTATTTT.

The chain has TRBV7-4 and TRBJ1-1, with a tentative D call TRBD1 (5 bases). V dropped 1 base and J dropped 6 bases, with 18 bases sitting between them. The CDR3 contains 16 residues. Germline V lookup: CDR1 SGHVT, CDR2 SQSDAQ. DNA of the CDR3: TGTGCCAGCAGCTTAGGCGAAGGGAGCCGGGGGGCTGAAGCTTTCTTT. Amino acid sequence: CASSLGEGSRGAEAFF.

There are a few counts of this clone. This chain links TRBV7-2 with TRBJ2-2; a possible D gene is TRBD2 (6 bases). The CDR3 length is 15 residues. Germline V CDR1 and CDR2: SGHTA, FQGNSA. Between the trimmed V and J ends, which lost 2 bases and 5 bases, there was a span of 12 bases. The CDR3 DNA reads as TGTGCCAGCAGCTTAAATTGGGGGGATACCGGGGAGCTGTTTTTT. This gives the protein CASSLNWGDTGELFF.

This clone was seen a few times. The chain employs TRBV28 and TRBJ1-2, with D possibly being TRBD1 (6 bases). The germline gives CDR1 MDHEN, CDR2 SYDVKM. The CDR3 has 14 amino acids. Between the trimmed V and J ends, which lost 5 bases and 2 bases, there was a span of 12 bases. The CDR3 DNA reads as TGTGCCAGCAGTCCTCCCGACAGGAACTATGGCTACACCTTC. Its protein is CASSPPDRNYGYTF.

V gene TRBV12-5 combines with J gene TRBJ2-1; 9 bases map to TRBD1. This CDR3 region has 15 residues. Germline CDR1 LGHNT, CDR2 FRNRAP. The V gene end was trimmed by 6 bases and the J gene end by 7 bases; junction bases not matched to a gene: 10. DNA for the CDR3: TGTGCTAGTGGCCTCCAGGCGGGACAGGGAAATGAGCAGTTCTTC. It translates to CASGLQAGQGNEQFF.

The rearrangement joins TRBV6-6 to TRBJ1-1; TRBD1 agrees at 7 bases. Germline-derived CDR1 and CDR2 are MNHNY and SVGAGI (reference sequence). The CDR3 is 16 amino acids. J was trimmed by 1 base and V by 2 bases; bases with no gene match: 7. In nucleotides, the CDR3 is TGTGCCAGCAGTTACCGGCAGGGGGTAAGGAACACTGAAGCTTTCTTT. Translating it yields CASSYRQGVRNTEAFF.